The T cell receptor beta chain described here comes from a study of blood T cell repertoires in COVID-19 (dated by TCRdb to 2019 to 2021). Study-wide context: Recovered participants in ImmuneRACE Cohort 3 were defined as having two consecutive negative NP/OP PCR tests, clearance from a healthcare professional, or resolution of symptoms. Samples covering the acute and convalescent phases of COVID-19 were provided by collaborators in the United States, Italy and Spain. The material from the prospective study consisted of cDNA or gDNA derived from T cells, B-cell-depleted T cells, or PBMCs. Subjects who had been exposed to COVID-19, were actively infected with it, or had recovered from it provided the deeply sampled blood TCRbeta repertoires that made up the dataset. The repertoires were released in a freely available public database meant as a resource for research on the immune response to SARS-CoV-2. Samples came from the ongoing ImmuneRACE study (first 160 participants) plus 1,254 subjects from 6 global collaborators. A de-identified subject ID, COVID-19 status, age in years and sex were almost always included in the sample metadata. Where available, HLA class I and class II types were taken from metadata supplied by the sample provider and were not determined by assay-based typing.

In the prospective study, participants were roughly 18 to 100 years old, resided in 20 to 30 geographic areas of the United States, and were enrolled through a virtual design. In the prospective study, cohorts were assigned on the basis of participant-reported clinical history obtained from a screening survey and a study questionnaire. Each participant in the prospective study had whole blood, serum and a nasopharyngeal or oropharyngeal swab collected by mobile phlebotomists. Prospective study participants could optionally give additional blood draws and questionnaires over an approximately 2-month period. Before DNA extraction, prospective study blood samples were shipped either frozen or at room temperature. This clone was seen a handful of times. Its antigen remains undetermined. Nothing much larger sits one base from this clone, and base qualities are not available. CDR1 and CDR2, per the germline V gene, are SGHAT and FQNNGV. Including cysteine and phenylalanine, the CDR3 has 17 amino acids. Only the CDR3 DNA is retained, 51 bases long and in frame from the first base. Here V drops 3 bases and J drops 4 bases, and the junction holds 14 bases not matched to any gene.

General findings and caveats noted by the study authors: The quantity of clinical and demographic metadata differed by source and by participant and was supplied without curation.

TCRbeta CDR3 regions were amplified from genomic DNA by means of the immunoSEQ Assay, a bias-controlled multiplex PCR. In the authors' own workflow: Nucleated cell counts per sample were estimated from amplification of reference gene primers within the assay. To quantify the absolute abundance of each unique TCRbeta CDR3 rearrangement, sequence reads were collapsed and filtered. For each sample, productive Simpson clonality was calculated as the square root of Simpson's diversity index across productive rearrangements. This immuneACCESS table, as held by TCRdb, lists in-frame sequences with V and J called but not all clones. Of the missing ones, under half trace to an unresolved V gene in checked studies; the others have no known cause. That table gives V, J and clone size, and the DNA gave D and trimming. The sample profile shows under 200,000 clones; around 80% of them were found once. The ten biggest clones cover about 20% of the sample.

The rearranged segments are TRBV11-2 and TRBJ1-1, and 7 junctional nucleotides match TRBD1. Source material: PBMCs or T cells enriched from blood (not recorded which). The clonotype was recovered from a woman between 65 and 79 years old in a cohort exposed to, infected with or recovered from COVID-19 (not recorded which). The sequenced DNA is TGTGCCAGCAGCTTCGGATCCGGGACCTCAGGGGGCACTGAAGCTTTCTTT. Its protein reads: CASSFGSGTSGGTEAFF.